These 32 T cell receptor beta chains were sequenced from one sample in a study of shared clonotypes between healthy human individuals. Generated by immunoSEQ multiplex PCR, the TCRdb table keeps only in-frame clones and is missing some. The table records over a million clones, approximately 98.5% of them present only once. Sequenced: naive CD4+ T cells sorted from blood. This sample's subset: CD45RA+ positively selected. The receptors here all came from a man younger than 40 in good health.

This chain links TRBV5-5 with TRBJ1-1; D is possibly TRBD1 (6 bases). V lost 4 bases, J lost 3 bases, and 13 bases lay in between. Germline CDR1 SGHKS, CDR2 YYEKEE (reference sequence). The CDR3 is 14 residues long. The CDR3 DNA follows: TGTGCCAGCAGCAGAGCAGGGGAGTACACTGAAGCTTTCTTT. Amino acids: CASSRAGEYTEAFF.

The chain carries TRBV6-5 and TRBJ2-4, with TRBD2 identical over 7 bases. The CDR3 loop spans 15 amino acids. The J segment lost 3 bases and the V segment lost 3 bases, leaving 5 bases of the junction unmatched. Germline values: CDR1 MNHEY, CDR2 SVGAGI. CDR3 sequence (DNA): TGTGCCAGCAGTTATTTCGGGGAGGGCAAAAACATTCAGTACTTC. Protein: CASSYFGEGKNIQYF.

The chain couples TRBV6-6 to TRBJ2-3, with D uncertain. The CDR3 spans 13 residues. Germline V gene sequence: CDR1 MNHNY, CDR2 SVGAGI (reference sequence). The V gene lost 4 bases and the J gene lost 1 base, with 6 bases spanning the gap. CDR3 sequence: CASSWGGTDTQYF. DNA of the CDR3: TGTGCCAGCAGTTGGGGTGGCACAGATACGCAGTATTTT.

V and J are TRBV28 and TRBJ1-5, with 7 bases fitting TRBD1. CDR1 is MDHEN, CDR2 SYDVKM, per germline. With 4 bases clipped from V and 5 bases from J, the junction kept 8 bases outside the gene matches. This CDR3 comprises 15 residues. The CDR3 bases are TGTGCCAGCAGTTGGTCCGACAGGGACTATCAGCCCCAGCATTTT. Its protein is CASSWSDRDYQPQHF.

The CDR3 region is CASSITDSSGNTIYF. The DNA of the CDR3 is TGTGCCAGCTCCATTACGGACAGCTCTGGAAACACCATATATTTT. This sequence joins TRBV18 and TRBJ1-3; possibly TRBD1 for D (6 bases). Trimming removed 6 bases at V and 0 bases at J, with 12 bases between. Germline CDR1 reads KGHSH; CDR2 reads LQKENI. This CDR3 has 15 amino acids. The variable domain in full, with the rest retrieved from reference TRBV18 and TRBJ1-3, is NAGVMQNPRHLVRRRGQEARLRCSPMKGHSHVYWYRQLPEEGLKFMVYLQKENIIDESGMPKERFSAEFPKEGPSILRIQQVVRGDSAAYFCASSITDSSGNTIYFGEGSWLTVV.

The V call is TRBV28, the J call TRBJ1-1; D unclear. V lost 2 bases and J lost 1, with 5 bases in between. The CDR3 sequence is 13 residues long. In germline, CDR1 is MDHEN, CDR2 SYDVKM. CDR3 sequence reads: CASSLGTNTEAFF. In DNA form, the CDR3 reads TGTGCCAGCAGTTTAGGTACGAACACTGAAGCTTTCTTT.

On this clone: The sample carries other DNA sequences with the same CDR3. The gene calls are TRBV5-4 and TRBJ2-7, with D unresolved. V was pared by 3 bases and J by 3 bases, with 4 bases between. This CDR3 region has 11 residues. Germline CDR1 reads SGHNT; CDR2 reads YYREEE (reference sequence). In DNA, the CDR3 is TGTGCCAGCAGCTCCGGCTACGAGCAGTACTTC. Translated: CASSSGYEQYF.

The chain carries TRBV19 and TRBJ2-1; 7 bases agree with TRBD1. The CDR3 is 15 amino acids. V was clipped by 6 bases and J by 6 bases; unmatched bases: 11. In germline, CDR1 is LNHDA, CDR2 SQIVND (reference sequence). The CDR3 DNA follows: TGTGCCAGTAGCCTTGCCGGGACAGACTCCAATGAGCAGTTCTTC. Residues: CASSLAGTDSNEQFF. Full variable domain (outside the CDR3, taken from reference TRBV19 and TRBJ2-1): DGGITQSPKYLFRKEGQNVTLSCEQNLNHDAMYWYRQDPGQGLRLIYYSQIVNDFQKGDIAEGYSVSREKKESFPLTVTSAQKNPTAFYLCASSLAGTDSNEQFFGPGTRLTVL.

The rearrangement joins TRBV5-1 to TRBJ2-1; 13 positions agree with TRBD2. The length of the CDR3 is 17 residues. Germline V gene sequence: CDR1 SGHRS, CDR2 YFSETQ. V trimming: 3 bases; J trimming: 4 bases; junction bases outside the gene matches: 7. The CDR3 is CASSWGLAGKGYNEQFF. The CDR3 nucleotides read TGCGCCAGCAGCTGGGGACTAGCGGGAAAGGGATACAATGAGCAGTTCTTC. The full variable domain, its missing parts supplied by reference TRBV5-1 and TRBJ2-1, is KAGVTQTPRYLIKTRGQQVTLSCSPISGHRSVSWYQQTPGQGLQFLFEYFSETQRNKGNFPGRFSGRQFSNSRSEMNVSTLELGDSALYLCASSWGLAGKGYNEQFFGPGTRLTVL.

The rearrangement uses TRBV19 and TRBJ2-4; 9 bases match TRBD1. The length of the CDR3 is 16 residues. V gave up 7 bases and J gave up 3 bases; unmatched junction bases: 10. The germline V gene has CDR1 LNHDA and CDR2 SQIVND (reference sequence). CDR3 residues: CASTRGQGLHKNIQYF. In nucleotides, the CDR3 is TGTGCCAGTACTAGAGGACAGGGGCTCCACAAAAACATTCAGTACTTC.

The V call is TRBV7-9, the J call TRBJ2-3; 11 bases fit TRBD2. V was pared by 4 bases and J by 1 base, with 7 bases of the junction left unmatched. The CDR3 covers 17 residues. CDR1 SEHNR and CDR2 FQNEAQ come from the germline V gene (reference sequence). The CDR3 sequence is CASSSSGRSGGTDTQYF. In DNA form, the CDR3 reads TGTGCCAGCAGCTCTAGCGGGAGGTCCGGGGGCACAGATACGCAGTATTTT.

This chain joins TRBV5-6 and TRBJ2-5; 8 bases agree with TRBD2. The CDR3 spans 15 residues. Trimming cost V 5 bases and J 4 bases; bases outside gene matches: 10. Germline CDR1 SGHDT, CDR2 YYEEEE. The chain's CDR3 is CASRSVGSGRETQYF. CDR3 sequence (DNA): TGTGCCAGCAGAAGTGTCGGAAGCGGGAGAGAGACCCAGTACTTC.

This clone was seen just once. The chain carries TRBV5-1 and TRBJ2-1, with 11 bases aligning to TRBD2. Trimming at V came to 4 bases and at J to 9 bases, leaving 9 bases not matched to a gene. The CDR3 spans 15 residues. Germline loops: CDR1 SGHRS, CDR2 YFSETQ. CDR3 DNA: TGCGCCAGCAGCCAAGGTAGCGGGAGGGCCGGTGAGCAGTTCTTC. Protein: CASSQGSGRAGEQFF.

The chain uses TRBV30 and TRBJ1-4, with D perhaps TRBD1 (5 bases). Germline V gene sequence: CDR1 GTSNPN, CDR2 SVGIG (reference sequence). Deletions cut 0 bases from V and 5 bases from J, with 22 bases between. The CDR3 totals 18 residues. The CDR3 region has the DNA TGTGCCTGGAGTGTAGTACCCCCATTAACAGGAATCAATGAAAAACTGTTTTTT. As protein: CAWSVVPPLTGINEKLFF. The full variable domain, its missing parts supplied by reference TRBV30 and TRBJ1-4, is SQTIHQWPATLVQPVGSPLSLECTVEGTSNPNLYWYRQAAGRGLQLLFYSVGIGQISSEVPQNLSASRPQDRQFILSSKKLLLSDSGFYLCAWSVVPPLTGINEKLFFGSGTQLSVL.

The DNA for the CDR3 is TGTGCCAGCAGCTCCCAAACCCAGTACTTC. This codes for CASSSQTQYF. The V gene is TRBV7-9, the J gene TRBJ2-5; D remains ambiguous. There are 10 residues in the CDR3. The germline CDR1 and CDR2 sequences are SEHNR and FQNEAQ (reference sequence). The V and J ends lost 4 bases and 8 bases respectively, with 5 bases between them. Using reference TRBV7-9 and TRBJ2-5 for the parts outside the CDR3, the full variable domain is DTGVSQNPRHKITKRGQNVTFRCDPISEHNRLYWYRQTLGQGPEFLTYFQNEAQLEKSRLLSDRFSAERPKGSFSTLEIQRTEQGDSAMYLCASSSQTQYFGPGTRLLVL.

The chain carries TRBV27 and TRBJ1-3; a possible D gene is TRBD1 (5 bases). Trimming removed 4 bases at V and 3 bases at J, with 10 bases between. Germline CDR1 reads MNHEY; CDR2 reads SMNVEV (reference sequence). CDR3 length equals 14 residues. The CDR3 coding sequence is TGTGCCAGCAGTTCTGCAGGGTTTGGAAACACCATATATTTT. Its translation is CASSSAGFGNTIYF.

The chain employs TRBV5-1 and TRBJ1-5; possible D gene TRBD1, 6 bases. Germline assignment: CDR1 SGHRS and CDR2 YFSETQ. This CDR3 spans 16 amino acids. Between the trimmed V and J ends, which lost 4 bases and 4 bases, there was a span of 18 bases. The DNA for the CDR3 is TGCGCCAGCAGCCCCGAGGGCAGGGGCGGGAATCAGCCCCAGCATTTT. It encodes CASSPEGRGGNQPQHF. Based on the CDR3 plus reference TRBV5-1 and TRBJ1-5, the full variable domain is KAGVTQTPRYLIKTRGQQVTLSCSPISGHRSVSWYQQTPGQGLQFLFEYFSETQRNKGNFPGRFSGRQFSNSRSEMNVSTLELGDSALYLCASSPEGRGGNQPQHFGDGTRLSIL.

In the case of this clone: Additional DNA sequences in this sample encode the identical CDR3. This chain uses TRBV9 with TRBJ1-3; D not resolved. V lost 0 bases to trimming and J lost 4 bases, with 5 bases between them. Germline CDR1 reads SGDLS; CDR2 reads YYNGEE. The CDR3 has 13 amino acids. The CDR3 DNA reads TGTGCCAGCAGCGTAGAAACAGGAAACACCATATATTTT. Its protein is CASSVETGNTIYF.

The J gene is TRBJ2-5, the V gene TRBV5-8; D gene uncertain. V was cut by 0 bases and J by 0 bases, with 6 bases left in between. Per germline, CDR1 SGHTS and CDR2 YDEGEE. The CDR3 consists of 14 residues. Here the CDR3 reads CASSLAIDQETQYF. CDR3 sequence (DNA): TGTGCCAGCAGCTTGGCCATCGACCAAGAGACCCAGTACTTC.

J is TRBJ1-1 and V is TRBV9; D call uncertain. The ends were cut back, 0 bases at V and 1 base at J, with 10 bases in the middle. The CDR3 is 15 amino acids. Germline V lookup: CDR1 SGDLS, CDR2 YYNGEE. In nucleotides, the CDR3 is TGTGCCAGCAGCGTAGGCCGGGGATCGAACACTGAAGCTTTCTTT. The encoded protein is CASSVGRGSNTEAFF.

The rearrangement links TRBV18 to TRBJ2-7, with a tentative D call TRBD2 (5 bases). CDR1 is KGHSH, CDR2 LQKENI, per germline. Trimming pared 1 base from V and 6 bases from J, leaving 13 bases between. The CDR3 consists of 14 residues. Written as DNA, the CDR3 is TGTGCCAGCTCACCACTAGCCTCGGGGTCCGAGCAGTACTTC. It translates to CASSPLASGSEQYF.

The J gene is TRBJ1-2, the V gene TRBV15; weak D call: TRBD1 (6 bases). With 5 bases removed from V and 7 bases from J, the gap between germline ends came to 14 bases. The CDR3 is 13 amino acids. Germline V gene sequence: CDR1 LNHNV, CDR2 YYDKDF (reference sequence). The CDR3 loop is CATSEAGAGGYTF. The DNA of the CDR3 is TGTGCCACCAGCGAGGCAGGGGCGGGTGGCTACACCTTC.

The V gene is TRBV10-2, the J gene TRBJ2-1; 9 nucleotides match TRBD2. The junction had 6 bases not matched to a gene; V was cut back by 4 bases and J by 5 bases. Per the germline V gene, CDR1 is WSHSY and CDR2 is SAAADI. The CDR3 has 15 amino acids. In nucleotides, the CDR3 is TGCGCCAGCAGTGTTGGACTAGCGCTAGACAATGAGCAGTTCTTC. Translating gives CASSVGLALDNEQFF.

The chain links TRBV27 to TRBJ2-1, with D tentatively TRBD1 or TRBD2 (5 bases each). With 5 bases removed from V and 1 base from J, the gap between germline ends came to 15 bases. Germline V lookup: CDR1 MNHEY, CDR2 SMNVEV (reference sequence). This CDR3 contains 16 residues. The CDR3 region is CASSPGRGRSYNEQFF. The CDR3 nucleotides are TGTGCCAGCAGTCCCGGCCGGGGCCGTTCCTACAATGAGCAGTTCTTC.

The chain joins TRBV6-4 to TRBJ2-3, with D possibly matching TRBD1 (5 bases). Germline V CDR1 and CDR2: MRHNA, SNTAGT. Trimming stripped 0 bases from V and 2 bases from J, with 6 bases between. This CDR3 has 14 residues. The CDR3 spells CASSDSTDTDTQYF. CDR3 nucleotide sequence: TGTGCCAGCAGTGACTCGACAGACACAGATACGCAGTATTTT.

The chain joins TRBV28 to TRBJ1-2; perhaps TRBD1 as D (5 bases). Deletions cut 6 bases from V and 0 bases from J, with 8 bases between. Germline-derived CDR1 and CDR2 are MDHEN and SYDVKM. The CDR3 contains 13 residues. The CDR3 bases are TGTGCCAGCAGGACAGAAGCTAACTATGGCTACACCTTC. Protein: CASRTEANYGYTF.

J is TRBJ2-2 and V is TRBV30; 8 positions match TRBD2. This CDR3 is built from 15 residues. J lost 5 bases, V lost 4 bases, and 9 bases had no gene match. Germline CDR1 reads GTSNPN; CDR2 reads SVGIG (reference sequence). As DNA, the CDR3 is TGTGCCTGGATGAAAGTTGGCGGGAGGACCGGGGAGCTGTTTTTT. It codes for CAWMKVGGRTGELFF.

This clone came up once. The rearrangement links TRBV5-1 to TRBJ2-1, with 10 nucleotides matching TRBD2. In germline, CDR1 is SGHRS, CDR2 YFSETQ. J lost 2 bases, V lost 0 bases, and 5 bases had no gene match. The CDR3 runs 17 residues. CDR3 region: CASSLANSGRAYNEQFF. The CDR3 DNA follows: TGCGCCAGCAGCTTGGCCAACAGCGGGAGGGCCTACAATGAGCAGTTCTTC. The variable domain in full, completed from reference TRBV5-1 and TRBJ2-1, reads KAGVTQTPRYLIKTRGQQVTLSCSPISGHRSVSWYQQTPGQGLQFLFEYFSETQRNKGNFPGRFSGRQFSNSRSEMNVSTLELGDSALYLCASSLANSGRAYNEQFFGPGTRLTVL.

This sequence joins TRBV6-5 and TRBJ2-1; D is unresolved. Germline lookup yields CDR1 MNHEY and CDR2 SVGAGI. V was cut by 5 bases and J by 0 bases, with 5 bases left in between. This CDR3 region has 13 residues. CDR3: CASSPSSYNEQFF. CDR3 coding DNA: TGTGCCAGCAGTCCCAGCTCCTACAATGAGCAGTTCTTC.

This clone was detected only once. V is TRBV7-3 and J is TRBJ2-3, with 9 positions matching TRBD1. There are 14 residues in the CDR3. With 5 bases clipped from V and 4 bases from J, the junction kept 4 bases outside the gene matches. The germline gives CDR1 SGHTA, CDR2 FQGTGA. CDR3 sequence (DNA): TGTGCCAGCAGCAAACAGGGGGCCGCAGATACGCAGTATTTT. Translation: CASSKQGAADTQYF.

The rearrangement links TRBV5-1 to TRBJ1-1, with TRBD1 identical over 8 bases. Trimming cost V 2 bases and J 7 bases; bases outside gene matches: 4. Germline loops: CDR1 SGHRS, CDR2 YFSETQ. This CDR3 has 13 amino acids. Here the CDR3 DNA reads TGCGCCAGCAGCTTAGGACAGGGATTTGAAGCTTTCTTT. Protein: CASSLGQGFEAFF.

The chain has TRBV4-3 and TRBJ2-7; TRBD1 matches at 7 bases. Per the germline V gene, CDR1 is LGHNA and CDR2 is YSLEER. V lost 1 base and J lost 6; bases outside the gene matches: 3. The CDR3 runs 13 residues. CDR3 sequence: CASSQVYRGEQYF. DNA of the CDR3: TGCGCCAGCAGCCAAGTCTACAGGGGCGAGCAGTACTTC.